This is a list of T cell receptor beta chains from one sample in a study of regulatory T cells in long-lasting Graves disease. TCRdb reprocessed the multiplex PCR reads via MiXCR and lists one record per CDR3 protein. The sample carries over 300,000 distinct CDR3 sequences, roughly a fifth recorded once. The sample in question was peripheral blood mononuclear cells (PBMCs), obtained when the disease was refractory, from a patient treated with antithyroid drugs. The receptors come from a female donor with Graves disease. Each CDR3 is given with its conserved first and last residue. The order of the fields is CDR3 length, J gene, V gene, CDR3 protein.

16 | TRBJ2-5 | TRBV4-1 | CASSVMPGSRQETQYF
13 | TRBJ2-2 | TRBV6-1 | CASSTGFTGELFF
12 | TRBJ1-2 | TRBV10-2 | CASKRDNYGYTF
11 | TRBJ2-1 | TRBV11-2 | CASSLGYEQFF
14 | TRBJ1-5 | TRBV24-1 | CATSDFGGNQPQHF
14 | TRBJ2-7 | TRBV7-2 | CASSHRDKGTEQYF
14 | TRBJ1-5 | TRBV27 | CASSSRGGNQPQHF
15 | TRBJ1-1 | TRBV3-1 | CASSQPGTVNTEAFF
14 | TRBJ2-7 | TRBV5-1 | CASSLQGLPYEQYF
14 | TRBJ1-4 | TRBV18 | CASSPRGTDEKLFF
14 | TRBJ2-7 | TRBV18 | CASSLRTSGDEQYF
16 | TRBJ1-3 | TRBV7-9 | CASSLDRALSGNTIYF
16 | TRBJ1-3 | TRBV7-9 | CASSLGGRISGNTIYF
15 | TRBJ1-5 | TRBV10-3 | CAISVGQGVNQPQHF
15 | TRBJ1-2 | TRBV3-1 | CASSRTGTGSYGYTF
17 | TRBJ2-7 | TRBV6-1 | CASSSPQRGRGLREQYF
14 | TRBJ1-1 | TRBV19 | CASGTGGKNTEAFF
16 | TRBJ2-4 | TRBV5-1 | CASSFGQGSGKNIQYF
15 | TRBJ2-6 | TRBV28 | CASSLDTSGANVLTF
15 | TRBJ2-7 | TRBV12-3/TRBV12-4 | CASSLGTRGGNEQYF
14 | TRBJ2-7 | TRBV14 | CASSPLGQDYEQYF
13 | TRBJ2-2 | TRBV24-1 | CATAPQNTGELFF
17 | TRBJ1-5 | TRBV11-2 | CASSPGFWELSNQPQHF
16 | TRBJ1-5 | TRBV7-8 | CASSLVRVQGNQPQHF
16 | TRBJ1-5 | TRBV6-5 | CASSYSFYRGYQPQHF
17 | TRBJ1-5 | TRBV2 | CASTKQGAAYSNQPQHF
14 | TRBJ2-7 | TRBV15 | CATSRAGPSYEQYF
12 | TRBJ2-5 | TRBV13 | CASSWGDETQYF
18 | TRBJ2-2 | TRBV4-3 | CASSQGIPDRMNTGELFF
15 | TRBJ2-2 | TRBV5-8 | CASRPRQGNTGELFF
15 | TRBJ2-3 | TRBV10-3 | CAISGGRGDTDTQYF
15 | TRBJ1-6 | TRBV6-1 | CASSPGQGVNSPLHF
14 | TRBJ2-5 | TRBV7-3 | CASSLTGGEETQYF
14 | TRBJ2-3 | TRBV12-3/TRBV12-4 | CASSPGYGTDTQYF
11 | TRBJ2-7 | TRBV20-1 | CSAMSGFEQYF
14 | TRBJ1-1 | TRBV4-2 | CASSQAGQGALTFF
13 | TRBJ1-1 | TRBV28 | CASSLPDNTEAFF
13 | TRBJ1-2 | TRBV28 | CASGDRGISGYTF
15 | TRBJ1-1 | TRBV19 | CASSLVRDLNTEAFF
15 | TRBJ2-7 | TRBV3-1 | CASSQSRGLPYEQYF
15 | TRBJ2-4 | TRBV20-1 | CSAPQEYLAKNIQYF
14 | TRBJ1-6 | TRBV18 | CASSSGTAYSPLHF
13 | TRBJ1-2 | TRBV29-1 | CSVDWGANYGYTF
15 | TRBJ1-3 | TRBV27 | CASRRTGNSGNTIYF